This is a list of T cell receptor beta chains from one sample in a study of blood T cell repertoires in COVID-19. The repertoire was sequenced with immunoSEQ multiplex PCR; TCRdb's copy has only in-frame clones and lacks some. The data show about 200,000 clones, approximately 91% seen once. The sample consisted of peripheral blood. These receptors all stem from a woman between 40 and 50 years old who had recovered from COVID-19. Both conserved end residues are trimmed from each CDR3. The D gene is left open where the match is weak. Expanded clones get a size class; other rows say once, few or many, or leave the size out.

J gene: TRBJ1-5; clone size: few; D gene: -; V gene: TRBV12-3/TRBV12-4; CDR3 protein: ASRLGQNQPQH
J gene: TRBJ2-5; clone size: -; D gene: TRBD1; V gene: TRBV23-1; CDR3 protein: ASSQPLRTGRKKTQY
J gene: TRBJ1-2; clone size: -; D gene: -; V gene: TRBV6-5; CDR3 protein: ASSYSRLKYGYT
J gene: TRBJ1-2; clone size: -; D gene: TRBD1; V gene: TRBV7-9; CDR3 protein: ASSLARGLQGGYT
J gene: TRBJ2-2; clone size: -; D gene: -; V gene: TRBV25-1; CDR3 protein: ASSEFWRGQNTGELF
J gene: TRBJ2-7; clone size: few; D gene: -; V gene: TRBV27; CDR3 protein: ASSFQHGSSYEQY
J gene: TRBJ1-5; clone size: -; D gene: TRBD1; V gene: TRBV3-1/TRBV3-2; CDR3 protein: ASSQDRGTGGQPQH
J gene: TRBJ2-7; clone size: -; D gene: TRBD2; V gene: TRBV5-5; CDR3 protein: ASNSGTSGSYEQY
J gene: TRBJ1-5; clone size: -; D gene: TRBD1; V gene: TRBV28; CDR3 protein: ASSTGGKAQPQH
J gene: TRBJ2-7; clone size: -; D gene: TRBD1; V gene: TRBV29-1; CDR3 protein: SARTGVGSEQY
J gene: TRBJ1-4; clone size: -; D gene: -; V gene: TRBV19; CDR3 protein: ASSDVRSGANEKLF
J gene: TRBJ2-1; clone size: -; D gene: TRBD2; V gene: TRBV28; CDR3 protein: ASSFQGLAGINEQF
J gene: TRBJ1-2; clone size: -; D gene: TRBD1; V gene: TRBV9; CDR3 protein: ASSVEGTGTGYT
J gene: TRBJ1-1; clone size: -; D gene: TRBD1; V gene: TRBV10-3; CDR3 protein: AISPTAGQGDTEAF
J gene: TRBJ2-2; clone size: -; D gene: TRBD2; V gene: TRBV6-2/TRBV6-3; CDR3 protein: ASSFGPGTRDTGELF
J gene: TRBJ1-2; clone size: -; D gene: TRBD1; V gene: TRBV5-1; CDR3 protein: ASSSNPPGQGWGYT
J gene: TRBJ2-1; clone size: -; D gene: -; V gene: TRBV27; CDR3 protein: ASSSLQVGSYNEQF
J gene: TRBJ2-5; clone size: -; D gene: TRBD2; V gene: TRBV5-5; CDR3 protein: ASRSGRADGLAGGLETQY
J gene: TRBJ1-5; clone size: -; D gene: -; V gene: TRBV18; CDR3 protein: ASSMGGNQPQH
J gene: TRBJ1-4; clone size: -; D gene: -; V gene: TRBV29-1; CDR3 protein: SVETRGEKLF
J gene: TRBJ1-6; clone size: few; D gene: TRBD1; V gene: TRBV4-2; CDR3 protein: ASSQERGQGDSPLH
J gene: TRBJ2-7; clone size: once; D gene: TRBD2; V gene: TRBV3-1/TRBV3-2; CDR3 protein: ASSQDPTSGANEQY
J gene: TRBJ2-1; clone size: -; D gene: -; V gene: TRBV14; CDR3 protein: ASSQGRGGPV
J gene: TRBJ2-7; clone size: -; D gene: TRBD2; V gene: TRBV3-1/TRBV3-2; CDR3 protein: ASSRWTGTNSYEQY
J gene: TRBJ2-7; clone size: -; D gene: TRBD1; V gene: TRBV19; CDR3 protein: ASSYLGTG
J gene: TRBJ2-7; clone size: -; D gene: -; V gene: TRBV6-1; CDR3 protein: ASSEGLHSYEQY
J gene: TRBJ2-1; clone size: -; D gene: TRBD2; V gene: TRBV19; CDR3 protein: ASSIFAGGYNEQF
J gene: TRBJ2-1; clone size: -; D gene: -; V gene: TRBV3-1/TRBV3-2; CDR3 protein: ASSQEGGEQF
J gene: TRBJ2-1; clone size: -; D gene: -; V gene: TRBV6-5; CDR3 protein: ASRRGISSYNEQF
J gene: TRBJ2-7; clone size: -; D gene: TRBD2; V gene: TRBV14; CDR3 protein: ASSHSGSPSYEQY
J gene: TRBJ2-5; clone size: -; D gene: -; V gene: TRBV6-2/TRBV6-3; CDR3 protein: ASSYLGAGGETQY
J gene: TRBJ1-2; clone size: -; D gene: -; V gene: TRBV19; CDR3 protein: ASSTAGRGGYGYT
J gene: TRBJ2-2; clone size: once; D gene: -; V gene: TRBV4-3; CDR3 protein: ASSQEVRRKEGAGELF
J gene: TRBJ2-2; clone size: -; D gene: TRBD1; V gene: TRBV11-3; CDR3 protein: ASSGTGVTGELF
J gene: TRBJ2-7; clone size: few; D gene: -; V gene: TRBV30; CDR3 protein: AWSVFGNTNEQY